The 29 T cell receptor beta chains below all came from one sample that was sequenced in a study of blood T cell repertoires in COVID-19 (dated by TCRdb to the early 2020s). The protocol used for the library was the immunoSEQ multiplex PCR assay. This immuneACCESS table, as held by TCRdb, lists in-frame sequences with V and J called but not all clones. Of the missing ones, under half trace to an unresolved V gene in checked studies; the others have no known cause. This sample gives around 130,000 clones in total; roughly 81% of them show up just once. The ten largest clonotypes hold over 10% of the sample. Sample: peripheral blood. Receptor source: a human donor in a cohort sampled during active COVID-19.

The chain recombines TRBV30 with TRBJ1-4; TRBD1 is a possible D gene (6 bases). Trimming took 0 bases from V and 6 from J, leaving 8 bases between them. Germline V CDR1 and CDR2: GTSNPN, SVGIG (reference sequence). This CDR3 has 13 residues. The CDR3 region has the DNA TGTGCCTGGAGTGTTAAGGGGGATGAAAAACTGTTTTTT. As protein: CAWSVKGDEKLFF.

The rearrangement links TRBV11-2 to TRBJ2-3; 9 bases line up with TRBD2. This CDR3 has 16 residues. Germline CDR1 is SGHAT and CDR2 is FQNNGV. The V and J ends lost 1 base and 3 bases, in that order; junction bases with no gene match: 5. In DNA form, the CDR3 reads TGTGCCAGCAGCTTAGGATGGGCGGGGGGGACAGATACGCAGTATTTT. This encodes CASSLGWAGGTDTQYF.

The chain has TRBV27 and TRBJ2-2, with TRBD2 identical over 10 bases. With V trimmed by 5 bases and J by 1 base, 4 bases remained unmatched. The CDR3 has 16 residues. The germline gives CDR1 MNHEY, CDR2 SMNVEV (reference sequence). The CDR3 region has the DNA TGTGCCAGCAGTAAACTAGCGGGGCAGAACACCGGGGAGCTGTTTTTT. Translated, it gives CASSKLAGQNTGELFF.

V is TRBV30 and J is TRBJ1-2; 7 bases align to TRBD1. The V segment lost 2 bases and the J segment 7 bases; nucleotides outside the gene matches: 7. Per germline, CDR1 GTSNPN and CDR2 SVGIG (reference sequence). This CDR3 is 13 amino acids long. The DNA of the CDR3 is TGTGCCTGGAGTCCGGGACAGTCCTCTGGCTACACCTTC. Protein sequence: CAWSPGQSSGYTF.

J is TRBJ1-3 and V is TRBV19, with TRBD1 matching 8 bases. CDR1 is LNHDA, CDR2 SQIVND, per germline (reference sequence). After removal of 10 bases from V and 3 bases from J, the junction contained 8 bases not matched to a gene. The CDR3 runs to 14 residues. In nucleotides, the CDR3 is TGTGCCACCGGACAGGGAAGTCGTGGAAACACCATATATTTT. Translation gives CATGQGSRGNTIYF.

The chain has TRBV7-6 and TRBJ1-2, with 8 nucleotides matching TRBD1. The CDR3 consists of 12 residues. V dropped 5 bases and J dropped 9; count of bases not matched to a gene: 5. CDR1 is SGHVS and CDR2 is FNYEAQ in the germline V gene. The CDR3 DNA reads TGTGCCAGCAGCACCGACAGGGGAAGCTACACCTTC. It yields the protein CASSTDRGSYTF. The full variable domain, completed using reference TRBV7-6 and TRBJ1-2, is GAGVSQSPRYKVTKRGQDVALRCDPISGHVSLYWYRQALGQGPEFLTYFNYEAQQDKSGLPNDRFSAERPEGSISTLTIQRTEQRDSAMYRCASSTDRGSYTFGSGTRLTVV.

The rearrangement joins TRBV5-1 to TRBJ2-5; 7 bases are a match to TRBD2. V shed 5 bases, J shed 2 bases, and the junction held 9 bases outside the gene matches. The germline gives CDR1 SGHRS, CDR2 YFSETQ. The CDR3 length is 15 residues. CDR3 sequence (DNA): TGCGCCAGCAGTTGGGGAGGGACGCAGCAAGAGACCCAGTACTTC. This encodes CASSWGGTQQETQYF.

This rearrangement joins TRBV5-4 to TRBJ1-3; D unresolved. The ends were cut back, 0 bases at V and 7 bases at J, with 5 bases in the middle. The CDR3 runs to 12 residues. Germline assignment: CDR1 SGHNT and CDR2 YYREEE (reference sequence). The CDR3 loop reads CASSLDANTIYF. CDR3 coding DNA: TGTGCCAGCAGCTTGGATGCGAACACCATATATTTT. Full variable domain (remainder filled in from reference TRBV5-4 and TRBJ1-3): ETGVTQSPTHLIKTRGQQVTLRCSSQSGHNTVSWYQQALGQGPQFIFQYYREEENGRGNFPPRFSGLQFPNYSSELNVNALELDDSALYLCASSLDANTIYFGEGSWLTVV.

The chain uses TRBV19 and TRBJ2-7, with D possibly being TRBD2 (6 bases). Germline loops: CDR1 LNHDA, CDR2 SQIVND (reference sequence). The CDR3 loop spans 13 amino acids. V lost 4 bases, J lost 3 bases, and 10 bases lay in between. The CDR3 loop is CASSTSGSYEQYF. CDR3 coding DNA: TGTGCCAGTAGTACCTCCGGGAGCTACGAGCAGTACTTC. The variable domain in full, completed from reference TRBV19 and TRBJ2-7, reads DGGITQSPKYLFRKEGQNVTLSCEQNLNHDAMYWYRQDPGQGLRLIYYSQIVNDFQKGDIAEGYSVSREKKESFPLTVTSAQKNPTAFYLCASSTSGSYEQYFGPGTRLTVT.

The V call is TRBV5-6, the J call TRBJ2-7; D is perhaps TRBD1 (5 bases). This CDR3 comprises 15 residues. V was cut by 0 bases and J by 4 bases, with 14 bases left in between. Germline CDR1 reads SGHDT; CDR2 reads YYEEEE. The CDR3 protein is CASSLVGAQGYEQYF. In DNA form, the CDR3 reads TGTGCCAGCAGCTTGGTAGGGGCTCAGGGATACGAGCAGTACTTC. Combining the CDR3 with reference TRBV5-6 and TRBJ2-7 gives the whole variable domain DAGVTQSPTHLIKTRGQQVTLRCSPKSGHDTVSWYQQALGQGPQFIFQYYEEEERQRGNFPDRFSGHQFPNYSSELNVNALLLGDSALYLCASSLVGAQGYEQYFGPGTRLTVT.

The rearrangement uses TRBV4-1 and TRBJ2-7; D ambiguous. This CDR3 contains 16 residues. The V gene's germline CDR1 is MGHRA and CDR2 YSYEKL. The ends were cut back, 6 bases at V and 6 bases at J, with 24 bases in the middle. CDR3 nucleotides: TGCGCCAGCAGTCAAAAGCCAGCCTCCCCGCTAGGCGAGCAGTACTTC. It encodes CASSQKPASPLGEQYF.

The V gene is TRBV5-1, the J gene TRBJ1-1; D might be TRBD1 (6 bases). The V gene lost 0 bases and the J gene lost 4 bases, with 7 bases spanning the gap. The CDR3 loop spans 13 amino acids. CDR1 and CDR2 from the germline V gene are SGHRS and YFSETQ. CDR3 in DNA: TGCGCCAGCAGCTTGGGACAGGCCACTGAAGCTTTCTTT. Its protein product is CASSLGQATEAFF.

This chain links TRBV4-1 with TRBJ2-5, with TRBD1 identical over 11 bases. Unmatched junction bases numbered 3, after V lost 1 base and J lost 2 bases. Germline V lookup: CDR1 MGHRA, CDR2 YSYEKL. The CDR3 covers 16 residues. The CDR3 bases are TGCGCCAGCAGCCAAGGGTGGGACAGGGGGCAAGAGACCCAGTACTTC. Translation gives CASSQGWDRGQETQYF.

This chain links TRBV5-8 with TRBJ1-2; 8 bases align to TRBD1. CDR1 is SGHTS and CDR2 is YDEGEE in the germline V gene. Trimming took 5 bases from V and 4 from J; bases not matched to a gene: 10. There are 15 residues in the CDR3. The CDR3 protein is CASSQTGGTPYGYTF. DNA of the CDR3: TGTGCCAGCAGTCAAACAGGGGGAACGCCCTATGGCTACACCTTC.

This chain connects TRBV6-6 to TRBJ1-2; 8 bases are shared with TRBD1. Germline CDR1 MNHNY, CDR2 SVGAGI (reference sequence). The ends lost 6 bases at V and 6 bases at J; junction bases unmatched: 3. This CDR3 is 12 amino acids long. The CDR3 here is CASSDRGDGYTF. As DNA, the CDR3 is TGTGCCAGCAGCGACAGGGGCGATGGCTACACCTTC.

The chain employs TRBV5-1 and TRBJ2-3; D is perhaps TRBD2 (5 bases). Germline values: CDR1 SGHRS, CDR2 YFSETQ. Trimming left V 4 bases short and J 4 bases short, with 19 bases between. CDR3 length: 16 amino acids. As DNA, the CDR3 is TGCGCCAGCAGCCCCCTCGGGCAGGCCGGGGCAGATACGCAGTATTTT. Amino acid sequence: CASSPLGQAGADTQYF.

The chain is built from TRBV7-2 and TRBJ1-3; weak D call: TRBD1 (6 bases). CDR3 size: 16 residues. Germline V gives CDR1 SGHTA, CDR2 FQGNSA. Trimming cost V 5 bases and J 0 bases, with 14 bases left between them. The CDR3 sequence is CASSSRGLSSGNTIYF. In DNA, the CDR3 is TGTGCCAGCAGCAGCAGGGGCCTGAGCTCTGGAAACACCATATATTTT.

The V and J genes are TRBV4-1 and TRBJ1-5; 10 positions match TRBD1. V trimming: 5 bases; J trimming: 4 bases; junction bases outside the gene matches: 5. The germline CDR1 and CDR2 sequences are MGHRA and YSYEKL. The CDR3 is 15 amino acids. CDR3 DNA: TGCGCCAGCAGCTGGGACAGGGGAAAAAATCAGCCCCAGCATTTT. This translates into CASSWDRGKNQPQHF.

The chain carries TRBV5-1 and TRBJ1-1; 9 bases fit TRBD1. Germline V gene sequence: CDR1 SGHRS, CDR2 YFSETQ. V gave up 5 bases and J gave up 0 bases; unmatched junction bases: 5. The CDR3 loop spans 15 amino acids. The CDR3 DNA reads TGCGCCAGCAGTACAGGGGGCATTGTGAACACTGAAGCTTTCTTT. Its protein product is CASSTGGIVNTEAFF.

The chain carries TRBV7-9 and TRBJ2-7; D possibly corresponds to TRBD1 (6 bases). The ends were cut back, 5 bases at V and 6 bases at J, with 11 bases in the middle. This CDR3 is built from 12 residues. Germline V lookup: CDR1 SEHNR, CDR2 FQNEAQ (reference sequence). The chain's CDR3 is CASSHGQSEQYF. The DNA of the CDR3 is TGTGCCAGCAGCCATGGACAGAGCGAGCAGTACTTC.

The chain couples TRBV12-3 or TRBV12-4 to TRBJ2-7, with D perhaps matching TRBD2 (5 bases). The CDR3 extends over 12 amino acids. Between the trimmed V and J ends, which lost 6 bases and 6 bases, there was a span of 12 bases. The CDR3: CASSFGEGEQYF. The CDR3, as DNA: TGTGCCAGCAGCTTCGGCGAGGGCGAGCAGTACTTC.

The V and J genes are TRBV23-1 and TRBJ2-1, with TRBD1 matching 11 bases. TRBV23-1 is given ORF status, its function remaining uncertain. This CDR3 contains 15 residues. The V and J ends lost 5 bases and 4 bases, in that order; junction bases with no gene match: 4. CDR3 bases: TGCGCCAGCAGTGTGGGGACAGGGGGATACAATGAGCAGTTCTTC. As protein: CASSVGTGGYNEQFF.

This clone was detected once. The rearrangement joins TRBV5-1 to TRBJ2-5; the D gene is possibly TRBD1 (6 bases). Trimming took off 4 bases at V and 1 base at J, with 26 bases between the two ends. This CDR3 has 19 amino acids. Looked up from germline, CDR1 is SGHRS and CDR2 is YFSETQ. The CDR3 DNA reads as TGCGCCAGCAGCGTCGAATACCGGGACACCCACCTTCCCCAAGAGACCCAGTACTTC. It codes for CASSVEYRDTHLPQETQYF.

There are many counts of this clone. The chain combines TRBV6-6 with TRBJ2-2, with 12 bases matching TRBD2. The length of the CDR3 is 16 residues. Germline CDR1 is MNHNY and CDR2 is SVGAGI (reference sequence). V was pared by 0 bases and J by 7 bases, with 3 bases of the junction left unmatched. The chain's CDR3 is CASSYSTSGGVGELFF. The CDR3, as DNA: TGTGCCAGCAGTTACTCGACTAGCGGGGGAGTCGGGGAGCTGTTTTTT.

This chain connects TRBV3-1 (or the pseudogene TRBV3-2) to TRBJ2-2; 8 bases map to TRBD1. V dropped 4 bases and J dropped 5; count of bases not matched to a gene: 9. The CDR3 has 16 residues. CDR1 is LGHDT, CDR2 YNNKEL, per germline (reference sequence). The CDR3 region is CASSLRTGRGTGELFF. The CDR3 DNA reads TGTGCCAGCAGCCTGCGGACAGGGCGGGGAACCGGGGAGCTGTTTTTT.

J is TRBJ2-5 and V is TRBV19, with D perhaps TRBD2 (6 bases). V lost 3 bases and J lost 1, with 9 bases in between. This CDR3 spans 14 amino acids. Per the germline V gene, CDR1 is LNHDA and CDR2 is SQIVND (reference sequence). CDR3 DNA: TGTGCCAGTAGTATGAGGAGGGCCCAAGAGACCCAGTACTTC. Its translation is CASSMRRAQETQYF. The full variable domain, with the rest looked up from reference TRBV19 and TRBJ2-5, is DGGITQSPKYLFRKEGQNVTLSCEQNLNHDAMYWYRQDPGQGLRLIYYSQIVNDFQKGDIAEGYSVSREKKESFPLTVTSAQKNPTAFYLCASSMRRAQETQYFGPGTRLLVL.

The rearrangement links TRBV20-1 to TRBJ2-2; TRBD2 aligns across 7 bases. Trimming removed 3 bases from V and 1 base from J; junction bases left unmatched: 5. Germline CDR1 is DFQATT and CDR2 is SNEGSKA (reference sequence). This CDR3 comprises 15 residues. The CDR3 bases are TGCAGTGCTAGTAACGCGGGGGTGAACACCGGGGAGCTGTTTTTT. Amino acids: CSASNAGVNTGELFF.

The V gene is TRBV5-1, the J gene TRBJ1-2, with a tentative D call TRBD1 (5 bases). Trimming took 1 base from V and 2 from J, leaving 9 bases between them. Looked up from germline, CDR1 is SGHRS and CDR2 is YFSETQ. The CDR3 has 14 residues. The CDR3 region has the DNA TGCGCCAGCAGCTTGTCAGGGAAAAACTATGGCTACACCTTC. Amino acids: CASSLSGKNYGYTF.

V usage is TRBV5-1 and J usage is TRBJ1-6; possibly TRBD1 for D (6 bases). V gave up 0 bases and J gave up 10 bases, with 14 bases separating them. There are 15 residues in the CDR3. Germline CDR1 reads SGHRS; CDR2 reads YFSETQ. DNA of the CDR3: TGCGCCAGCAGCTTGGGAGGACAGTCGGGGTCACCCCTCCACTTT. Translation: CASSLGGQSGSPLHF.